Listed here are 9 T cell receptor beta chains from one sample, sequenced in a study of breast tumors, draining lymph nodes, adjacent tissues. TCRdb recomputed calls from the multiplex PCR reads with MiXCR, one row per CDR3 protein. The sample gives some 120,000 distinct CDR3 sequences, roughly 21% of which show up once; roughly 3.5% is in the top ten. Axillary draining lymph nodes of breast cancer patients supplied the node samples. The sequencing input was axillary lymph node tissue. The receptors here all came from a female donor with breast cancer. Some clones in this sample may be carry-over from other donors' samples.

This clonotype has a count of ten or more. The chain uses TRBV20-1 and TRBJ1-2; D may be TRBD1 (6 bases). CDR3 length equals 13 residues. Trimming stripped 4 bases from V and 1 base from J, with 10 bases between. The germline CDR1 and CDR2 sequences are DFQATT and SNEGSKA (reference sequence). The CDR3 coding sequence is TGCAGTGCTAACAAACAGGGTAACTATGGCTACACCTTC. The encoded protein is CSANKQGNYGYTF.

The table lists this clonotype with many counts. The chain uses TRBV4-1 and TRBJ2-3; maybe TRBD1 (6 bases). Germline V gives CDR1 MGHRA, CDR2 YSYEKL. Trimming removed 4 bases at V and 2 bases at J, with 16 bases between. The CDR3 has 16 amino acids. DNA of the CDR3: TGCGCCAGCAGCCGAGGGCTCAGGGGAGCCACAGATACGCAGTATTTT. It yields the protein CASSRGLRGATDTQYF.

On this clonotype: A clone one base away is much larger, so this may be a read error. CDR3 DNA sequence: TGTGCCAGCAGCCCGGACAGGCTTACGGATGAAAAACTGTTTTTT. Translated: CASSPDRLTDEKLFF. The chain is built from TRBV7-9 and TRBJ1-4, with 7 bases that match TRBD1. V dropped 5 bases and J dropped 6; count of bases not matched to a gene: 9. The germline V gene encodes CDR1 SEHNR and CDR2 FQNEAQ (reference sequence). The CDR3 has 15 residues.

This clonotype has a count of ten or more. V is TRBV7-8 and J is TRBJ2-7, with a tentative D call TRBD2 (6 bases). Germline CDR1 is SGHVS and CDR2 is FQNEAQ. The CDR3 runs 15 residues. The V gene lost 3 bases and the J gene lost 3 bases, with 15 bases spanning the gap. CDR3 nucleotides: TGTGCCAGCAGCTTGAAGTCAGGAGGGCTCTACGAGCAGTACTTC. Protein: CASSLKSGGLYEQYF.

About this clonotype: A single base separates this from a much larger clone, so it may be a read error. The CDR3 loop reads CASSLGAISGGALAETQYF. CDR3 DNA: TGCGCCAGCAGCTTGGGGGCTATTAGCGGGGGGGCCCTCGCGGAGACCCAGTACTTC. The chain carries TRBV5-1 and TRBJ2-5; 11 bases align to TRBD2. With 0 bases clipped from V and 5 bases from J, the junction kept 15 bases outside the gene matches. Germline V gene sequence: CDR1 SGHRS, CDR2 YFSETQ. The CDR3 has 19 amino acids.

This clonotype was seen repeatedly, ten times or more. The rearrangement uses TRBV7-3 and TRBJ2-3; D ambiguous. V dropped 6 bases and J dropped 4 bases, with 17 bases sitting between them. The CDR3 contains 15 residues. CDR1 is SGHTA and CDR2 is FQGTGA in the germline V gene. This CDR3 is CASSFTPHPADTQYF. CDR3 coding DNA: TGTGCCAGCAGTTTCACCCCTCACCCCGCAGATACGCAGTATTTT.

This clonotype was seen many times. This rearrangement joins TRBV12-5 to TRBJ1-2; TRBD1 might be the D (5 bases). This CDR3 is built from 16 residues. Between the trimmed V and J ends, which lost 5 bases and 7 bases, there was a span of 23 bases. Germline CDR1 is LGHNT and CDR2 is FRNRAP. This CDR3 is CASGPPNVEGAVGYTF. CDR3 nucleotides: TGTGCTAGTGGTCCCCCTAATGTGGAAGGGGCGGTTGGCTACACCTTC.

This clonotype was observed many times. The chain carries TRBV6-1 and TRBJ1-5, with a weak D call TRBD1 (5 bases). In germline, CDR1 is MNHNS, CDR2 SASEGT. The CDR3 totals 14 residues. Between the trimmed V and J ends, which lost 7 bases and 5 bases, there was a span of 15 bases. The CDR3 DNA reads TGTGCCAGCACTCTTAATGGGGCCGATCAGCCCCAGCATTTT. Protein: CASTLNGADQPQHF.

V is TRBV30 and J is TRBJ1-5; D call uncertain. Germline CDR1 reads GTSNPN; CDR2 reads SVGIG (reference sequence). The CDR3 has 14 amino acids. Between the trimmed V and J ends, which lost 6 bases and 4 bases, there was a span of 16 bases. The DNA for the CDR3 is TGTGCCTGTTCCGTCCGGGGTGGGAATCAGCCCCAGCATTTT. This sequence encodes CACSVRGGNQPQHF.